This T cell receptor beta chain is from a study of blood T cell repertoires in COVID-19. The germline CDR1 and CDR2 sequences are MNHNS and SASEGT. The V end lost 7 bases, the J end lost 3 bases, and 12 bases lay between the germline ends. This CDR3 comprises 13 residues. Original handling: Estimates of nucleated cell counts were drawn from the amplification of reference gene primers. The data were produced by immunoSEQ multiplex PCR, yet TCRdb's version contains in-frame clones alone and is incomplete. V and J calls and clone size come straight from that table; D and trimming were deduced from the DNA. Of 130,000 or so clones listed, around 84% are singletons.

This receptor was taken from a woman in her fifties or sixties with acute or convalescent COVID-19. Sequencing was performed on peripheral blood. The chain is built from TRBV6-1 and TRBJ1-1; possibly TRBD1 for D (5 bases). CDR3 bases: TGTGCCAGCACTCCCCAGGGCCACACTGAAGCTTTCTTT. It translates to CASTPQGHTEAFF.